Presented here are 2 T cell receptor beta chains from one specimen sequenced in a study of human T cells and chemical hapten exposure. TCRdb re-analysed the RACE reads in MiXCR, keeping a single row per CDR3 protein. The sample holds about 46,000 distinct CDR3 sequences, around a tenth seen once. As for time point: pre-sensitization, week 0. Treatment here: therapeutic diphenylcyclopropenone sensitization with weekly scalp DPC. The sample here was whole blood, taken in connection with sensitization to the hapten diphenylcyclopropenone (DPC). The origin of the receptors is a woman aged 40 to 50 with alopecia areata. Some clones in this sample may be carry-over from other donors' samples.

This clonotype appeared many times. CDR3 sequence (DNA): TGCAGCGCCGGACAGGGGGCGACTGAAGCTTTCTTT. Protein: CSAGQGATEAFF. The chain joins TRBV29-1 to TRBJ1-1; 11 bases match TRBD1. Trimming cost V 7 bases and J 5 bases; bases outside gene matches: 3. Germline CDR1 reads SQVTM; CDR2 reads ANQGSEA. The CDR3 has 12 amino acids.

The table lists this clonotype with many counts. The chain combines TRBV19 with TRBJ2-1; maybe TRBD1 (6 bases). The CDR3 runs 15 residues. Germline assignment: CDR1 LNHDA and CDR2 SQIVND (reference sequence). With 4 bases removed from V and 5 bases from J, the gap between germline ends came to 15 bases. The CDR3 is CASSTLAAGDNEQFF. CDR3 DNA: TGTGCCAGTAGTACCCTGGCGGCAGGGGACAATGAGCAGTTCTTC.